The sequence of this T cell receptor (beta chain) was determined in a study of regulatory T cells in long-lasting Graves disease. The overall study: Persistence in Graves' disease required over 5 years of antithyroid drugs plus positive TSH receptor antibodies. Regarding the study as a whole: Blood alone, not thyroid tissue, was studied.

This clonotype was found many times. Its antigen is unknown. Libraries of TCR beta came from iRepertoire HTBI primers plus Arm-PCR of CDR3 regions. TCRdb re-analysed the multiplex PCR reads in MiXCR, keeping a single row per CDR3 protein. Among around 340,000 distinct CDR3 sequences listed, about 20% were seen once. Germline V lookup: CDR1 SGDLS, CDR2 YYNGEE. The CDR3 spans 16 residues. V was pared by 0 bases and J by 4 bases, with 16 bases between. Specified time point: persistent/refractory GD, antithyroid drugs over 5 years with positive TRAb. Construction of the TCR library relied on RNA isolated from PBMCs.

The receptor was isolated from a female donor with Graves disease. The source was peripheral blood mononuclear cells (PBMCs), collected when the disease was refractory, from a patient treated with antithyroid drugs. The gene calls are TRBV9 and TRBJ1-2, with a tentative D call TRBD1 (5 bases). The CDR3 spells CASSVAWTGDFYGYTF. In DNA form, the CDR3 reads TGTGCCAGCAGCGTAGCTTGGACCGGGGACTTCTATGGCTACACCTTC.